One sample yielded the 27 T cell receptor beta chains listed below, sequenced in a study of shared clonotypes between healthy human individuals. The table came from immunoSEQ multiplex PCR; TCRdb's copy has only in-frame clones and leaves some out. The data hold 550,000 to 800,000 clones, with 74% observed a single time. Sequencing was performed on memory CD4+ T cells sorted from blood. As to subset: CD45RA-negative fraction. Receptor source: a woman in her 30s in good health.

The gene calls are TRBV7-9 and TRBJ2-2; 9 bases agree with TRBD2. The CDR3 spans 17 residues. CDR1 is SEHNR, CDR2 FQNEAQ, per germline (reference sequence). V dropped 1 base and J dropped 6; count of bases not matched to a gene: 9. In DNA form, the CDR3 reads TGTGCCAGCAGCTTAGATGTCGGCGGGAGGGACGCCGGGGAGCTGTTTTTT. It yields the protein CASSLDVGGRDAGELFF.

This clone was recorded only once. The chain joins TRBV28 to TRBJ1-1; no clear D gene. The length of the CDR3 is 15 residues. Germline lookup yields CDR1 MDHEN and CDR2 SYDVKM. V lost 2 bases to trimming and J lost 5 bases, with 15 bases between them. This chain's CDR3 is CASSLRTGVGTEAFF. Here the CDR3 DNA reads TGTGCCAGCAGTTTACGCACGGGCGTTGGGACTGAAGCTTTCTTT.

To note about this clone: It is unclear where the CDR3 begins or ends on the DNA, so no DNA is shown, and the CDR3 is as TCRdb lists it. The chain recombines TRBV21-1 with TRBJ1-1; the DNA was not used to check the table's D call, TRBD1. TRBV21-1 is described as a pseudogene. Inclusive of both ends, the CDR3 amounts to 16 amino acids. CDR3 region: CASSKGWGQGITEAFF.

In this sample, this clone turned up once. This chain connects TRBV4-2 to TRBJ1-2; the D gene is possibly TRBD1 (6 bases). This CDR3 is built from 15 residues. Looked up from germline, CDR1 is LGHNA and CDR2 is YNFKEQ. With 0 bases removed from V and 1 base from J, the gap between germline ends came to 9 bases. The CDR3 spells CASSQEDSSNYGYTF. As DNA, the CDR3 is TGTGCCAGCAGCCAAGAGGACAGTAGTAACTATGGCTACACCTTC.

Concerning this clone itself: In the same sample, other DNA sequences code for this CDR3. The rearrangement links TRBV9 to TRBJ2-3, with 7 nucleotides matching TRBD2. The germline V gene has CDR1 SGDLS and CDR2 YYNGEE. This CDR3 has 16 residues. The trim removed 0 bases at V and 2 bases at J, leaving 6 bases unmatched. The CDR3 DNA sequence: TGTGCCAGCAGCGTAGTGGAGGGAGGGCCCACAGATACGCAGTATTTT. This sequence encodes CASSVVEGGPTDTQYF. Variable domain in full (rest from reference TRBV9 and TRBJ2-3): DSGVTQTPKHLITATGQRVTLRCSPRSGDLSVYWYQQSLDQGLQFLIQYYNGEERAKGNILERFSAQQFPDLHSELNLSSLELGDSALYFCASSVVEGGPTDTQYFGPGTRLTVL.

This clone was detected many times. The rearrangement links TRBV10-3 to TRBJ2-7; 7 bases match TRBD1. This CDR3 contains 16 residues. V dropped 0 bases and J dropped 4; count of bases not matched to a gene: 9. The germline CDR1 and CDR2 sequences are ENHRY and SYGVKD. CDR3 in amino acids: CAISESGQKAQYEQYF. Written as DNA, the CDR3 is TGTGCCATCAGTGAGTCGGGACAGAAAGCTCAGTACGAGCAGTACTTC.

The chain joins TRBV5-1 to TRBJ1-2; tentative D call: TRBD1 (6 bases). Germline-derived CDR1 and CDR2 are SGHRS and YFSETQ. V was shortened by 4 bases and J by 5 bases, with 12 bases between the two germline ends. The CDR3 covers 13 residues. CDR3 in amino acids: CASSEDSGYGYTF. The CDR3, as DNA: TGCGCCAGCAGCGAGGACAGCGGTTATGGCTACACCTTC.

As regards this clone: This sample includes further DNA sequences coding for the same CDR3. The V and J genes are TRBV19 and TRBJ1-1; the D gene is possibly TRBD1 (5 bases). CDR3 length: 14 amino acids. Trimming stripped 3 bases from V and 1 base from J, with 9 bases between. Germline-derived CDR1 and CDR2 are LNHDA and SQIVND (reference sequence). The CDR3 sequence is CASSIQGGNTEAFF. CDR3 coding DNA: TGTGCCAGTAGTATCCAGGGCGGGAACACTGAAGCTTTCTTT.

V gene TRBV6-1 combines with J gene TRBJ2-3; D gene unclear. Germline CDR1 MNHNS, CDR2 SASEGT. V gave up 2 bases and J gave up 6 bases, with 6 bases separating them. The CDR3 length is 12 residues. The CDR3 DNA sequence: TGTGCCAGCAGTGAAAACGCGGATACGCAGTATTTT. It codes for CASSENADTQYF.

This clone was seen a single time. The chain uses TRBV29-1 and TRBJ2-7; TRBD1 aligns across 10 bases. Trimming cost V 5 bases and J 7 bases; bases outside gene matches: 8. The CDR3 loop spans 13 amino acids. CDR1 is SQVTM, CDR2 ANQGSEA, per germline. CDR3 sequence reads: CSVLRQGAREQYF. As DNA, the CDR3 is TGCAGCGTTCTCCGACAGGGGGCGAGGGAGCAGTACTTC.

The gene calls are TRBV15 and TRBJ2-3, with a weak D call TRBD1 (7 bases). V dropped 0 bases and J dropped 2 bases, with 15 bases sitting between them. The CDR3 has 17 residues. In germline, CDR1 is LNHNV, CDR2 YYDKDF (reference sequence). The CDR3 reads CATSRDGAGQLTDTQYF. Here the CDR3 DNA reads TGTGCCACCAGCAGAGATGGTGCGGGACAGCTCACAGATACGCAGTATTTT. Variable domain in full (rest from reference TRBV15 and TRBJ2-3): DAMVIQNPRYQVTQFGKPVTLSCSQTLNHNVMYWYQQKSSQAPKLLFHYYDKDFNNEADTPDNFQSRRPNTSFCFLDIRSPGLGDTAMYLCATSRDGAGQLTDTQYFGPGTRLTVL.

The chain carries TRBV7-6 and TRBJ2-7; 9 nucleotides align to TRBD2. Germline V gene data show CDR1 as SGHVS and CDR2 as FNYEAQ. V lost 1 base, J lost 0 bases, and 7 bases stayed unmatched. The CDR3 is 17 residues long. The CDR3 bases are TGTGCCAGCAGCTTAGAGTCTAGCGGGGTGAGCTCCTACGAGCAGTACTTC. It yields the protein CASSLESSGVSSYEQYF. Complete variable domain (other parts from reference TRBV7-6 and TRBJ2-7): GAGVSQSPRYKVTKRGQDVALRCDPISGHVSLYWYRQALGQGPEFLTYFNYEAQQDKSGLPNDRFSAERPEGSISTLTIQRTEQRDSAMYRCASSLESSGVSSYEQYFGPGTRLTVT.

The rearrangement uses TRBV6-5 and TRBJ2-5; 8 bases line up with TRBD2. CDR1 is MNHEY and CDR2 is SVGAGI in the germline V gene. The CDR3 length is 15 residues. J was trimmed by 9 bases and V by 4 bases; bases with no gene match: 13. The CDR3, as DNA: TGTGCCAGCAGTTCGACCCTTAGCGGGATCTCGGCCCAGTACTTC. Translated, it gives CASSSTLSGISAQYF.

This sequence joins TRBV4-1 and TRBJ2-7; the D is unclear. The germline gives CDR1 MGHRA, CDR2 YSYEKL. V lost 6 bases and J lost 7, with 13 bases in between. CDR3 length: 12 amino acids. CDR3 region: CASSQIGREQYF. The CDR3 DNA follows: TGCGCCAGCAGTCAGATAGGACGAGAGCAGTACTTC.

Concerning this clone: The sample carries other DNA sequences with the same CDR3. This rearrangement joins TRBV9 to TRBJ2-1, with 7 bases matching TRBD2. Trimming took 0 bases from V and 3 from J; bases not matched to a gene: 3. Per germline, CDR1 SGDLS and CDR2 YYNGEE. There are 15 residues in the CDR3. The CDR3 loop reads CASSVGGGDYNEQFF. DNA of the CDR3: TGTGCCAGCAGCGTAGGGGGAGGGGACTACAATGAGCAGTTCTTC.

CDR3 protein: CASSFRVTSGTYNEQFF. CDR3 in DNA: TGCGCCAGCAGCTTTCGAGTGACTAGCGGGACATACAATGAGCAGTTCTTC. The chain is built from TRBV4-1 and TRBJ2-1, with TRBD2 identical over 11 bases. The CDR3 runs 17 residues. J was trimmed by 4 bases and V by 5 bases; bases with no gene match: 10. Germline CDR1 reads MGHRA; CDR2 reads YSYEKL.

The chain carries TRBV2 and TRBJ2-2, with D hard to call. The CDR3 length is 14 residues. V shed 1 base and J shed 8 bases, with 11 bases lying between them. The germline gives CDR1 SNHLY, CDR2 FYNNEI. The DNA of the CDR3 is TGTGCCAGCAGTGAAGTTTCTCCCGAGGGGGAGCTGTTTTTT. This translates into CASSEVSPEGELFF.

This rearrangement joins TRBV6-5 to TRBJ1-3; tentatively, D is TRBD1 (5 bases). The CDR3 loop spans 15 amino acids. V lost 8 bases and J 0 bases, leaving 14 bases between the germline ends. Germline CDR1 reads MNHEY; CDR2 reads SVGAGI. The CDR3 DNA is TGTGCCAGCGGGCCGGGGCTCCTCTCTGGAAACACCATATATTTT. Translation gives CASGPGLLSGNTIYF.

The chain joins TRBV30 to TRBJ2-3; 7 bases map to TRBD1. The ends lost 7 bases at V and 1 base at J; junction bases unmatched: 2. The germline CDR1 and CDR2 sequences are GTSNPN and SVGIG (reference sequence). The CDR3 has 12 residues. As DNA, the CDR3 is TGTGCCTTCGGACAGGGCACAGATACGCAGTATTTT. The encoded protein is CAFGQGTDTQYF.

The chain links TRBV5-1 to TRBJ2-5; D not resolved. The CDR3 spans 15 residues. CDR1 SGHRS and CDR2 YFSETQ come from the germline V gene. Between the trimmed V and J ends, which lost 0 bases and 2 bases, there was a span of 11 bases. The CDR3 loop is CASSLEAAYQETQYF. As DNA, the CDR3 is TGCGCCAGCAGCTTGGAGGCAGCTTATCAAGAGACCCAGTACTTC.

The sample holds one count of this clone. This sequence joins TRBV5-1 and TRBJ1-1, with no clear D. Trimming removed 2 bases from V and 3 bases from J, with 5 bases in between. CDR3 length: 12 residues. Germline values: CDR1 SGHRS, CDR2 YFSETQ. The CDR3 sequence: CASSFDYTEAFF. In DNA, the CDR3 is TGCGCCAGCAGCTTTGATTACACTGAAGCTTTCTTT. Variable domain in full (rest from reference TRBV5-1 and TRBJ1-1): KAGVTQTPRYLIKTRGQQVTLSCSPISGHRSVSWYQQTPGQGLQFLFEYFSETQRNKGNFPGRFSGRQFSNSRSEMNVSTLELGDSALYLCASSFDYTEAFFGQGTRLTVV.

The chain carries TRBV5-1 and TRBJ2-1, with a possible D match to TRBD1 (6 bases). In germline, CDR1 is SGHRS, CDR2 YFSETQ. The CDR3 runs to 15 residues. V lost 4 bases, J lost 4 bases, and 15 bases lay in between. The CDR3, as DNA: TGCGCCAGCAGCCAAAACAGGGTTGGTTACAATGAGCAGTTCTTC. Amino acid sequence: CASSQNRVGYNEQFF. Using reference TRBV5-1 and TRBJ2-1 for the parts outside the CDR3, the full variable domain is KAGVTQTPRYLIKTRGQQVTLSCSPISGHRSVSWYQQTPGQGLQFLFEYFSETQRNKGNFPGRFSGRQFSNSRSEMNVSTLELGDSALYLCASSQNRVGYNEQFFGPGTRLTVL.

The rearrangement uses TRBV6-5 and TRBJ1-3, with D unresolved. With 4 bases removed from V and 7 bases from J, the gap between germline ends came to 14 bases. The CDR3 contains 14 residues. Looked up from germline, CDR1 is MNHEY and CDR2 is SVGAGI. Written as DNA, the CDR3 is TGTGCCAGCAGTTCCCCGAGGGATAGGAACACCATATATTTT. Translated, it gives CASSSPRDRNTIYF.

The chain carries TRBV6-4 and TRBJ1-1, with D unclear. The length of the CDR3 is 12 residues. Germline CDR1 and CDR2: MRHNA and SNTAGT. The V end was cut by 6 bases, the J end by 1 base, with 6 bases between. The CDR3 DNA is TGTGCCAGCAGAACTGGGAACACTGAAGCTTTCTTT. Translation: CASRTGNTEAFF.

This CDR3 reads CASSERVKLEQYF. For the CDR3, the DNA is TGTGCCAGCAGTGAGCGTGTCAAGTTGGAGCAGTACTTC. This chain joins TRBV6-1 and TRBJ2-7; D is undetermined. V was pared by 3 bases and J by 7 bases, with 13 bases between. CDR1 and CDR2 (germline): MNHNS, SASEGT. This CDR3 is built from 13 residues.

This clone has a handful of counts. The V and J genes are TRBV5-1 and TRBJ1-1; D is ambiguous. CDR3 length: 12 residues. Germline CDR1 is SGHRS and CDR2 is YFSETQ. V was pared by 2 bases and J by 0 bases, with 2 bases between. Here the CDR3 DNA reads TGCGCCAGCAGCTTTATGAACACTGAAGCTTTCTTT. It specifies CASSFMNTEAFF.

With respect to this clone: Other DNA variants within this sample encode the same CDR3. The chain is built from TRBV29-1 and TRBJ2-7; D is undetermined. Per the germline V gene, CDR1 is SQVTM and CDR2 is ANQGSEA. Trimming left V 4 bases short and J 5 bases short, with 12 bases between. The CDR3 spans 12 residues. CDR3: CSVGSGGDEQYF. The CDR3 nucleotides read TGCAGCGTTGGGTCCGGTGGGGACGAGCAGTACTTC.